A single sample is the source of the 4 T cell receptor beta chains below, sequenced in a study of blood T cell repertoires in COVID-19. Measured with immunoSEQ multiplex PCR; TCRdb has only the in-frame clones, and not every one. The sample consists of 150,000 to 200,000 clones, about 85% of them appearing once. The sample comprised peripheral blood. Source of these receptors: a woman in her 30s with active or convalescent COVID-19.

This clone was recorded once. The rearrangement joins TRBV7-9 to TRBJ1-2, with TRBD1 as a possible D gene (5 bases). Trimming took off 2 bases at V and 4 bases at J, with 17 bases between the two ends. The CDR3 has 16 residues. In germline, CDR1 is SEHNR, CDR2 FQNEAQ (reference sequence). CDR3 sequence: CASSLNLARVSYGYTF. CDR3 in DNA: TGTGCCAGCAGCTTAAACCTGGCCAGGGTTAGCTATGGCTACACCTTC.

The chain has TRBV5-1 and TRBJ1-1; weak D call: TRBD1 (5 bases). The length of the CDR3 is 14 residues. From germline, CDR1 is SGHRS and CDR2 YFSETQ. The V end lost 6 bases, the J end lost 1 base, and 13 bases lay between the germline ends. The CDR3 is CASTITGGNTEAFF. The CDR3 coding sequence is TGCGCCAGCACCATCACGGGGGGGAACACTGAAGCTTTCTTT.

J is TRBJ2-5 and V is TRBV24-1; TRBD2 matches 7 bases. This CDR3 is built from 17 residues. V shed 3 bases, J shed 2 bases, and the junction held 11 bases outside the gene matches. The germline CDR1 and CDR2 sequences are KGHDR and SFDVKD. For the CDR3, the DNA is TGTGCCACCAGTGATGGTTCTCGCGGGGGTATACAAGAGACCCAGTACTTC. Protein: CATSDGSRGGIQETQYF.

The rearrangement uses TRBV5-1 and TRBJ2-7, with 7 bases matching TRBD1. Germline V lookup: CDR1 SGHRS, CDR2 YFSETQ. The length of the CDR3 is 14 residues. V trimming: 4 bases; J trimming: 6 bases; junction bases outside the gene matches: 10. The CDR3: CASSMPTGVREQYF. The CDR3 coding sequence is TGCGCCAGCAGCATGCCCACAGGGGTTCGCGAGCAGTACTTC.